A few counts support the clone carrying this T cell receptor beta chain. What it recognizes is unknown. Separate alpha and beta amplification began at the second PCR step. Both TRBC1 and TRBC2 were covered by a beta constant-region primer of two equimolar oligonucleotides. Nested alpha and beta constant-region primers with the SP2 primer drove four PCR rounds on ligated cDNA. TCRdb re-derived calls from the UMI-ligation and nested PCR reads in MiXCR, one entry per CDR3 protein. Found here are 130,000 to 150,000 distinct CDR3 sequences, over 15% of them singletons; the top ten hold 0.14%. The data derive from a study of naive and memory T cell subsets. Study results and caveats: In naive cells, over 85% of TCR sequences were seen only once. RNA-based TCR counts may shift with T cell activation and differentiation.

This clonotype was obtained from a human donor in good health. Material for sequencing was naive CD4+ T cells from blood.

CDR3 in amino acids: CASMVTGASLYGYTF. The CDR3 nucleotides read TGTGCCAGTATGGTGACAGGGGCCTCCCTCTATGGCTACACCTTC. The chain carries TRBV19 and TRBJ1-2; TRBD1 aligns across 8 bases. CDR3 length: 15 amino acids. Germline values: CDR1 LNHDA, CDR2 SQIVND (reference sequence). Trimming took 7 bases from V and 4 from J; bases not matched to a gene: 11.